One and the same sample provided the 22 T cell receptor beta chains below, sequenced in a study of blood T cell repertoires in COVID-19. This table comes from immunoSEQ multiplex PCR, and its TCRdb copy is limited to in-frame clones, with some not included. The sample has some 250,000 clones, more than 85% seen once. Sequenced material: PBMCs or T cells enriched from blood (not recorded which). These receptors were collected from a man between 40 and 49 years old who had recovered from COVID-19.

This clone showed up just a few times. The V and J genes are TRBV5-6 and TRBJ2-7; 10 bases match TRBD2. After removal of 1 base from V and 7 bases from J, the junction contained 17 bases not matched to a gene. This CDR3 has 18 residues. Germline CDR1 is SGHDT and CDR2 is YYEEEE. CDR3 residues: CASSLLASGRAPGGEQYF. CDR3 DNA: TGTGCCAGCAGCTTGCTTGCCAGCGGGAGGGCCCCCGGGGGGGAGCAGTACTTC.

V gene TRBV25-1 combines with J gene TRBJ2-4; 12 nucleotides align to TRBD1. Unmatched junction bases numbered 3, after V lost 2 bases and J lost 1 base. Germline loops: CDR1 MGHDK, CDR2 SYGVNS. The CDR3 loop spans 17 amino acids. The CDR3: CASSESGTGGAKNIQYF. CDR3 in DNA: TGTGCCAGCAGTGAAAGCGGGACAGGGGGCGCCAAAAACATTCAGTACTTC.

This sequence joins TRBV5-6 and TRBJ2-1; D is uncertain. V was shortened by 2 bases and J by 4 bases, with 4 bases between the two germline ends. This CDR3 is built from 12 residues. Germline values: CDR1 SGHDT, CDR2 YYEEEE. The CDR3 DNA reads as TGTGCCAGCAGCTTCAGTTACAATGAGCAGTTCTTC. The encoded protein is CASSFSYNEQFF.

The rearrangement links TRBV29-1 to TRBJ2-5, with 7 bases fitting TRBD1. The V gene's germline CDR1 is SQVTM and CDR2 ANQGSEA. CDR3 size: 13 residues. The V segment lost 8 bases and the J segment 1 base; nucleotides outside the gene matches: 7. The CDR3 sequence is CSQSTGSQETQYF. CDR3 in DNA: TGCAGCCAATCGACAGGGTCCCAAGAGACCCAGTACTTC.

This chain uses TRBV2 with TRBJ1-1, with 8 bases lining up with TRBD1. Germline CDR1 SNHLY, CDR2 FYNNEI. J gave up 0 bases and V 8 bases, and 2 bases lay outside the gene matches. There are 13 residues in the CDR3. The chain's CDR3 is CASAGGMNTEAFF. DNA for the CDR3: TGTGCCAGCGCAGGGGGCATGAACACTGAAGCTTTCTTT.

A single count supports this clone. The rearrangement joins TRBV7-9 to TRBJ2-5, with 9 bases aligning to TRBD1. The germline CDR1 and CDR2 sequences are SEHNR and FQNEAQ (reference sequence). V trimming: 5 bases; J trimming: 5 bases; junction bases outside the gene matches: 6. The CDR3 consists of 14 residues. CDR3 nucleotide sequence: TGTGCCAGCAGCCCAGGGACAGGGTGGGAGACCCAGTACTTC. It encodes CASSPGTGWETQYF. The entire variable domain, with the rest obtained from reference TRBV7-9 and TRBJ2-5, is as follows: DTGVSQNPRHKITKRGQNVTFRCDPISEHNRLYWYRQTLGQGPEFLTYFQNEAQLEKSRLLSDRFSAERPKGSFSTLEIQRTEQGDSAMYLCASSPGTGWETQYFGPGTRLLVL.

The V call is TRBV5-1, the J call TRBJ1-4; 9 bases match TRBD1. The CDR3 length is 16 residues. CDR1 and CDR2 from the germline V gene are SGHRS and YFSETQ. V gave up 3 bases and J gave up 3 bases; unmatched junction bases: 6. CDR3 amino acids: CASSYITGGPNEKLFF. The CDR3 DNA sequence: TGCGCCAGCAGCTATATCACAGGGGGCCCTAATGAAAAACTGTTTTTT.

The chain links TRBV27 to TRBJ2-7, with 8 nucleotides matching TRBD1. CDR3 length equals 16 residues. V dropped 1 base and J dropped 4; count of bases not matched to a gene: 9. Looked up from germline, CDR1 is MNHEY and CDR2 is SMNVEV (reference sequence). CDR3 DNA sequence: TGTGCCAGCAGTTTATTGGCAGGGGGCCTGGGGTACGAGCAGTACTTC. This codes for CASSLLAGGLGYEQYF.

The gene calls are TRBV9 and TRBJ2-7; D is possibly TRBD2 (5 bases). This CDR3 is 16 amino acids long. The V end lost 4 bases, the J end lost 4 bases, and 21 bases lay between the germline ends. Germline CDR1 SGDLS, CDR2 YYNGEE. The DNA of the CDR3 is TGTGCCAGCAGCCCCCACCTTAATACGCGGAGGTACGAGCAGTACTTC. It translates to CASSPHLNTRRYEQYF.

As for this clone: This sample also contains other DNA sequences that code for the same CDR3. This chain links TRBV5-1 with TRBJ2-2; tentative D call: TRBD1 (6 bases). Germline loops: CDR1 SGHRS, CDR2 YFSETQ. V was pared by 4 bases and J by 1 base, with 8 bases between. The CDR3 contains 14 residues. The chain's CDR3 is CASSLGQNTGELFF. DNA of the CDR3: TGCGCCAGCAGCCTGGGACAGAACACCGGGGAGCTGTTTTTT.

The J gene is TRBJ1-6, the V gene TRBV6-2 or TRBV6-3; 8 bases fit TRBD1. Germline loops: CDR1 MNHEY, CDR2 SVGEGT. CDR3 length equals 17 residues. V shed 5 bases and J 0 bases; nucleotides not matched to a gene: 6. CDR3 sequence (DNA): TGTGCCAGCAGTCACAGGGGGGGCAGCTCCTATAATTCACCCCTCCACTTT. Its protein is CASSHRGGSSYNSPLHF.

V and J are TRBV28 and TRBJ2-1; 7 positions match TRBD2. J gave up 9 bases and V 4 bases, and 9 bases lay outside the gene matches. Germline lookup yields CDR1 MDHEN and CDR2 SYDVKM. The CDR3 is 14 residues long. The CDR3 loop is CASSSAGEAIEQFF. CDR3 bases: TGTGCCAGCAGTTCGGCGGGAGAAGCTATTGAGCAGTTCTTC.

The rearrangement links TRBV27 to TRBJ1-5; TRBD1 matches at 9 bases. CDR1 MNHEY and CDR2 SMNVEV come from the germline V gene (reference sequence). The CDR3 length is 14 residues. After removal of 9 bases from V and 4 bases from J, the junction contained 7 bases not matched to a gene. As DNA, the CDR3 is TGTGCCAGGACGGGACAGGGAAAAAATCAGCCCCAGCATTTT. This encodes CARTGQGKNQPQHF.

The J gene is TRBJ1-2, the V gene TRBV14; D is unclear. Trimming took off 1 base at V and 7 bases at J, with 10 bases between the two ends. In germline, CDR1 is SGHDN, CDR2 FVKESK. The CDR3 is made up of 13 amino acids. CDR3 amino acids: CASSQGGQIGYTF. The CDR3 DNA reads as TGTGCCAGCAGCCAAGGAGGCCAGATTGGCTACACCTTC.

The chain links TRBV19 to TRBJ2-3; possibly TRBD1 for D (6 bases). Germline CDR1 LNHDA, CDR2 SQIVND (reference sequence). Trimming removed 5 bases at V and 4 bases at J, with 7 bases between. The length of the CDR3 is 12 residues. The CDR3 DNA is TGTGCCAGTAGTCCAGGGGCAGATACGCAGTATTTT. The encoded protein is CASSPGADTQYF. Variable domain in full (rest from reference TRBV19 and TRBJ2-3): DGGITQSPKYLFRKEGQNVTLSCEQNLNHDAMYWYRQDPGQGLRLIYYSQIVNDFQKGDIAEGYSVSREKKESFPLTVTSAQKNPTAFYLCASSPGADTQYFGPGTRLTVL.

This sequence joins TRBV24-1 and TRBJ2-1, with TRBD2 as a possible D gene (5 bases). Germline V CDR1 and CDR2: KGHDR, SFDVKD. Trimming left V 6 bases short and J 9 bases short, with 11 bases between. The CDR3 is 12 residues long. The CDR3 is CATSISRGEQFF. In nucleotides, the CDR3 is TGTGCCACCAGTATATCCCGGGGTGAGCAGTTCTTC.

The rearrangement links TRBV7-6 to TRBJ1-1, with D perhaps TRBD1 (6 bases). V was clipped by 5 bases and J by 3 bases, with 16 bases between them. The CDR3 loop spans 15 amino acids. Germline CDR1 reads SGHVS; CDR2 reads FNYEAQ. CDR3 amino acids: CASSLGARGDTEAFF. CDR3 coding DNA: TGTGCCAGCAGCCTGGGGGCGCGGGGGGACACTGAAGCTTTCTTT.

This sequence joins TRBV6-2 or TRBV6-3 and TRBJ1-6; 8 nucleotides agree with TRBD1. The CDR3 runs to 14 residues. J was trimmed by 10 bases and V by 4 bases; bases with no gene match: 6. Germline V gene sequence: CDR1 MNHEY, CDR2 SVGEGT. CDR3 nucleotide sequence: TGTGCCAGCAGTTGGACAGGGTCACGGTCACCCCTCCACTTT. Translating gives CASSWTGSRSPLHF.

The chain combines TRBV5-1 with TRBJ2-1; 7 bases agree with TRBD1. J was trimmed by 5 bases and V by 0 bases; bases with no gene match: 11. This CDR3 is built from 17 residues. Germline lookup yields CDR1 SGHRS and CDR2 YFSETQ. CDR3 amino acids: CASSLGPAKGQNNEQFF. The CDR3 coding sequence is TGCGCCAGCAGCTTGGGCCCGGCAAAGGGACAGAACAATGAGCAGTTCTTC.

This chain links TRBV18 with TRBJ1-1, with 7 positions matching TRBD1. CDR1 is KGHSH and CDR2 is LQKENI in the germline V gene. J was trimmed by 2 bases and V by 2 bases; bases with no gene match: 8. The CDR3 has 16 residues. CDR3 nucleotide sequence: TGTGCCAGCTCACCATTAATGGGACAGAAAAACACTGAAGCTTTCTTT. Its translation is CASSPLMGQKNTEAFF. Complete variable domain (other parts from reference TRBV18 and TRBJ1-1): NAGVMQNPRHLVRRRGQEARLRCSPMKGHSHVYWYRQLPEEGLKFMVYLQKENIIDESGMPKERFSAEFPKEGPSILRIQQVVRGDSAAYFCASSPLMGQKNTEAFFGQGTRLTVV.

This sequence joins TRBV3-1 (or the pseudogene TRBV3-2) and TRBJ1-1, with D tentatively TRBD1 (6 bases). The CDR3 is made up of 14 amino acids. V was shortened by 4 bases and J by 1 base, with 10 bases between the two germline ends. Germline CDR1 is LGHDT and CDR2 is YNNKEL (reference sequence). CDR3 in DNA: TGTGCCAGCAGCCGAGGACAGCCGAACACTGAAGCTTTCTTT. Translating gives CASSRGQPNTEAFF.

This clone was observed at least ten times. The gene calls are TRBV30 and TRBJ2-1; 9 bases agree with TRBD1. The V gene end was trimmed by 5 bases and the J gene end by 12 bases; junction bases not matched to a gene: 5. The CDR3 runs 11 residues. The germline gives CDR1 GTSNPN, CDR2 SVGIG (reference sequence). For the CDR3, the DNA is TGTGCCTGGTTTACAGGGGGCGGGCAGTTCTTC. It codes for CAWFTGGGQFF. Filled out from reference TRBV30 and TRBJ2-1, the complete variable domain reads SQTIHQWPATLVQPVGSPLSLECTVEGTSNPNLYWYRQAAGRGLQLLFYSVGIGQISSEVPQNLSASRPQDRQFILSSKKLLLSDSGFYLCAWFTGGGQFFGPGTRLTVL.